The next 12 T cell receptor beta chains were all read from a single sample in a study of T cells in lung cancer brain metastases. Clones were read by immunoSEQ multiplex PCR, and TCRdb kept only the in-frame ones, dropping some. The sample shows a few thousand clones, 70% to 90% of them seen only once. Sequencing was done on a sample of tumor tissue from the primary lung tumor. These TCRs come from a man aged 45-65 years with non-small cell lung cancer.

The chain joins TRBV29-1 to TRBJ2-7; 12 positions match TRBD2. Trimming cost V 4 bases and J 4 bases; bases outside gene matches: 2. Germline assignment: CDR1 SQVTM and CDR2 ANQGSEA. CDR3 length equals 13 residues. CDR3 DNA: TGCAGCGTTGGTCTAGCGGGAGGGTACGAGCAGTACTTC. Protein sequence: CSVGLAGGYEQYF.

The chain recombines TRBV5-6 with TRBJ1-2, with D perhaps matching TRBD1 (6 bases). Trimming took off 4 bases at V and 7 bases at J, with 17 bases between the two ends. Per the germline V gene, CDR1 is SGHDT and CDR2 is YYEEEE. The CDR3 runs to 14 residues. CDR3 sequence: CASSPNAGDAGYTF. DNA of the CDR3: TGTGCCAGCAGCCCTAATGCAGGGGACGCTGGCTACACCTTC.

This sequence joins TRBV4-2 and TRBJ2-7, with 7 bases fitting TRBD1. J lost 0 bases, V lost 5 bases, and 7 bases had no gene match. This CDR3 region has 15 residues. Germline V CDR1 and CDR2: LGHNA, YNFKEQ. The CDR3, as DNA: TGTGCCAGCAGCTTTCAGACAGGGAGCTCCTACGAGCAGTACTTC. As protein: CASSFQTGSSYEQYF.

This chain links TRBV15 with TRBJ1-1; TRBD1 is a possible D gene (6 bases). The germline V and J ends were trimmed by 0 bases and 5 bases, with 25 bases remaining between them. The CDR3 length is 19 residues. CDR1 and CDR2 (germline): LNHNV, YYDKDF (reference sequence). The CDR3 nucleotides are TGTGCCACCAGCAGAGACAGGTGGAGAGCAGGGGAAAGGGGAACTGAAGCTTTCTTT. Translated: CATSRDRWRAGERGTEAFF.

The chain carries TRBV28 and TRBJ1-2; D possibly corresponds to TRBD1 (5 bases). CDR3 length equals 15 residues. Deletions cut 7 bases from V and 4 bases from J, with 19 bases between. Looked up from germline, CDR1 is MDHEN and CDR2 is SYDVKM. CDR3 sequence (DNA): TGTGCCAGCACCCCCGACGGTTGGGGCGGCTATGGCTACACCTTC. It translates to CASTPDGWGGYGYTF.

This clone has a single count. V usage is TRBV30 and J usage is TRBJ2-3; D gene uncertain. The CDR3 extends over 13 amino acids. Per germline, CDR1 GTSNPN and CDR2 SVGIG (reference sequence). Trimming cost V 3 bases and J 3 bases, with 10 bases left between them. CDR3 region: CAWSPPTTDTQYF. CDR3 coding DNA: TGTGCCTGGAGCCCCCCAACTACAGATACGCAGTATTTT.

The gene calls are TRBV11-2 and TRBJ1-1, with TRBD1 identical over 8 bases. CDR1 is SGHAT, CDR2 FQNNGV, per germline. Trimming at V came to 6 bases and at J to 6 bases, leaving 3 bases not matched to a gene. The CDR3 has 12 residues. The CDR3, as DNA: TGTGCCAGCAGGAAACAGGGGGCTGAAGCTTTCTTT. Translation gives CASRKQGAEAFF. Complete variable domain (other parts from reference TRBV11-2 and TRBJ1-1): EAGVAQSPRYKIIEKRQSVAFWCNPISGHATLYWYQQILGQGPKLLIQFQNNGVVDDSQLPKDRFSAERLKGVDSTLKIQPAKLEDSAVYLCASRKQGAEAFFGQGTRLTVV.

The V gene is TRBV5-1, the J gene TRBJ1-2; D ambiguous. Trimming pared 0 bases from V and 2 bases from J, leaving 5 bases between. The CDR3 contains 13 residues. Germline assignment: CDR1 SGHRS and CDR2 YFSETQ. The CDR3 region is CASSLAQNYGYTF. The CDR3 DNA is TGCGCCAGCAGCTTGGCCCAGAACTATGGCTACACCTTC.

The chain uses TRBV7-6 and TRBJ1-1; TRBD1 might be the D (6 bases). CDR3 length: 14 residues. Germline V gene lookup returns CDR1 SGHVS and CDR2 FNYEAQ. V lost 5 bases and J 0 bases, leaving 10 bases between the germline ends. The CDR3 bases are TGTGCCAGCAGCCCGACAGGATTGAACACTGAAGCTTTCTTT. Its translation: CASSPTGLNTEAFF. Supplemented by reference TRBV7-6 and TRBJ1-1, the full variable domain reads GAGVSQSPRYKVTKRGQDVALRCDPISGHVSLYWYRQALGQGPEFLTYFNYEAQQDKSGLPNDRFSAERPEGSISTLTIQRTEQRDSAMYRCASSPTGLNTEAFFGQGTRLTVV.

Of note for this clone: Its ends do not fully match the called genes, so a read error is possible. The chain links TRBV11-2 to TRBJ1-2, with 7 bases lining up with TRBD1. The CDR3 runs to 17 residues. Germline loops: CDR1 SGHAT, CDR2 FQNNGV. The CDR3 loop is CASSLELRQGANYSYTF. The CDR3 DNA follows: TGTGCCAGCAGCTTAGAGCTTAGACAGGGCGCTAACTATAGCTACACCTTC.

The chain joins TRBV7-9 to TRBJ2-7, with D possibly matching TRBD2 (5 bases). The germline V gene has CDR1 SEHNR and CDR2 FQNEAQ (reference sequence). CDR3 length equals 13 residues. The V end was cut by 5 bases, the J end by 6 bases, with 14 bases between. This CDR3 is CASSPREFGEQYF. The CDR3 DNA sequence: TGTGCCAGCAGCCCGAGGGAGTTTGGCGAGCAGTACTTC. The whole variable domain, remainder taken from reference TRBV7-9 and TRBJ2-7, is DTGVSQNPRHKITKRGQNVTFRCDPISEHNRLYWYRQTLGQGPEFLTYFQNEAQLEKSRLLSDRFSAERPKGSFSTLEIQRTEQGDSAMYLCASSPREFGEQYFGPGTRLTVT.

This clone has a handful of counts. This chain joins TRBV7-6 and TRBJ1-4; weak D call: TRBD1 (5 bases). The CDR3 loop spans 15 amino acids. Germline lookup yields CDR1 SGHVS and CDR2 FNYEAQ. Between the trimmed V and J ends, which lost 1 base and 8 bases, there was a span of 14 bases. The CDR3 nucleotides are TGTGCCAGCAGCTTAGTACGGGGCTTAAGAGAAAAACTGTTTTTT. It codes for CASSLVRGLREKLFF.